This T cell receptor beta chain stems from a study of T cells in Graves' hyperthyroidism and ophthalmopathy. Study in general: Any treatment followed the collection of peripheral blood at initial diagnosis. Broader study findings: Most clonotypes that expanded in the thyroid above 0.001 also showed up in blood.

This clonotype was picked up many times. Its cognate antigen is unknown. Researchers took RNA transcripts and amplified the TCR beta CDR3 regions from them. First-round RT-PCR targeting the TCR CDR3 was performed with the HTBI primer set. TCRdb recomputed calls from the multiplex PCR reads with MiXCR, one row per CDR3 protein. The repertoire includes approximately 740,000 distinct CDR3 sequences, 14% of them detected once, and roughly a tenth sits in the top ten. The germline V gene has CDR1 GTSNPN and CDR2 SVGIG (reference sequence). The CDR3 is made up of 14 amino acids. V shed 3 bases and J 9 bases; nucleotides not matched to a gene: 6. No ophthalmopathy progression within 18 months constituted stable Graves' hyperthyroidism.

The TCR was taken from a woman between 18 and 30 years old with Graves' hyperthyroidism. The chain couples TRBV30 to TRBJ2-1; 12 bases line up with TRBD2. The sample consisted of blood. The CDR3: CAWSQLAGGFEQFF. Written as DNA, the CDR3 is TGTGCCTGGAGCCAACTAGCGGGAGGCTTTGAGCAGTTCTTC.